The source of this TCR beta chain is a study of T cells in Graves' hyperthyroidism and ophthalmopathy. Study-wide points: Ophthalmopathy could be told apart from stable hyperthyroidism with a 13 V-J model.

Germline values: CDR1 MNHNS, CDR2 SASEGT. V lost 8 bases, J lost 3 bases, and 13 bases lay in between. The CDR3 has 13 amino acids. A note on this clonotype: The antigen is unknown.

TCR beta CDR3 regions were amplified from RNA. TCR CDR3 regions were first amplified by RT-PCR with HTBI primers. TCRdb reprocessed the multiplex PCR reads with MiXCR, giving one entry per CDR3 protein. The sample yields 360,000 or so distinct CDR3 sequences, approximately 14% seen once. The specimen sequenced was blood. V and J are TRBV6-1 and TRBJ1-2; D is unresolved. The clonotype originates from an older woman with Graves' ophthalmopathy. CDR3 sequence reads: CASGRAGDYGYTF. The CDR3 nucleotides read TGTGCCAGCGGACGGGCCGGGGACTATGGCTACACCTTC.